This record covers a single T cell receptor (beta chain). Its specificity is not known. A multiplex PCR was run with 60 Vbeta primers and 13 Jbeta primers. Profiling relied on immunoSEQ multiplex PCR, and the TCRdb table lists in-frame clones only, not all of them. The sample yields around 80,000 clones, about 9.4% seen once. J lost 3 bases, V lost 6 bases, and 3 bases had no gene match. This CDR3 contains 14 residues. Germline CDR1 and CDR2: MNHEY and SVGAGI. This entry comes from a study of cytomegalovirus exposure and HLA in healthy donors. Study results and caveats: A further, later analysis showed that HLA-associated TCR beta chains (compared with equally common others) were more clonally expanded. Several V segments, TRBV6-2 and TRBV6-3 among them, could not be told apart and were dropped. Previously analyzed data showed that most TCR beta V segments were productive at a frequency of about 87% or about 30%. In vitro testing confirmed three CMV-associated chains as specific for CMV antigens.

The chain recombines TRBV6-5 with TRBJ2-1; 9 bases fit TRBD2. Material for sequencing was PBMCs. The origin of this receptor is a man aged 60-69 years in good health and CMV-seropositive. CDR3 protein: CASRREGHYNEQFF. The CDR3 DNA is TGTGCCAGCAGGCGGGAGGGCCACTACAATGAGCAGTTCTTC.